What follows is one T cell receptor beta chain and its context. This entry belongs to a study of blood T cell repertoires in COVID-19. Study summary: COVID-19 samples, acute and convalescent, were from the United States, Italy and Spain. PBMCs, B-cell-depleted T cells, or T cells provided the cDNA or gDNA that made up the material.

As handled by the study authors: How many nucleated cells were present was estimated from reference gene primer amplification. Profiled with immunoSEQ multiplex PCR; TCRdb holds only in-frame clones, not every one. V, J and clone size derive from that table, while D and trimming were established from the DNA sequence. This sample carries roughly 130,000 clones, 88% of them seen once, and the ten largest clones take 2.5%. Recruited during active infection, patients (from Seattle) were subsequently followed longitudinally. CDR3 length: 13 amino acids. Germline CDR1 reads MNHEY; CDR2 reads SMNVEV (reference sequence). V was clipped by 4 bases and J by 8 bases; unmatched bases: 3.

The TCR sequence derives from a human donor with COVID-19, enrolled during active disease. The donor label of this sample is uncertain. The chain couples TRBV27 to TRBJ1-4, with 8 bases identical to TRBD1. Sequences were obtained from peripheral blood. DNA for the CDR3: TGTGCCAGCAGTTGGACAGGGAGCGAAAAACTGTTTTTT. Protein sequence: CASSWTGSEKLFF.